The 22 T cell receptor beta chains given below trace back to one sample, sequenced in a study of T cells expressing NK-cell markers. Reprocessing the 5' RACE reads, TCRdb reports a single entry for every CDR3 protein and omits DNA. The sample table includes about 400,000 distinct CDR3 sequences. The source material was blood T cells: a sorted CD56 or NKG2C T cell subset, CD4+ or CD8+ T cells, or bulk PBMC T cells (not recorded which). These receptors were collected from a woman in her forties or fifties in good health.

The chain uses TRBV18 and TRBJ2-4. The V gene's germline CDR1 is KGHSH and CDR2 LQKENI. The CDR3 is 14 residues long. The CDR3 is CASSLEVSKNIQYF.

The V and J genes are TRBV6-5 and TRBJ2-1. The CDR3 is 11 amino acids. Per the germline V gene, CDR1 is MNHEY and CDR2 is SVGAGI. Here the CDR3 reads CASSDNNEQFF.

The genes are TRBV9 and TRBJ1-5. This CDR3 is built from 14 residues. CDR1 SGDLS and CDR2 YYNGEE come from the germline V gene. CDR3 in amino acids: CASSAEWSNQPQHF.

The rearrangement uses TRBV7-9 and TRBJ2-7; the D call of TRBD1 rests on TCRdb alone, since no DNA is present to check it. The CDR3 spans 15 residues. Germline V gene sequence: CDR1 SEHNR, CDR2 FQNEAQ (reference sequence). CDR3 sequence: CASSWSPGQSYEQYF.

The rearrangement joins TRBV12-3 or TRBV12-4 to TRBJ2-2; absent DNA, TCRdb's TRBD2 call cannot be checked. This CDR3 comprises 11 residues. CDR3 protein: CASSLRRELFF.

The chain has TRBV9 and TRBJ2-4. Looked up from germline, CDR1 is SGDLS and CDR2 is YYNGEE. The CDR3 is made up of 14 amino acids. CDR3 region: CASSARLAENIQYF.

The chain uses TRBV27 and TRBJ2-7. This CDR3 contains 13 residues. Germline V gives CDR1 MNHEY, CDR2 SMNVEV (reference sequence). The CDR3 loop reads CASSLSGANEQYF.

This chain connects TRBV7-9 to TRBJ2-1; with no DNA, the TCRdb D assignment of TRBD1 cannot be verified. Germline V CDR1 and CDR2: SEHNR, FQNEAQ (reference sequence). The length of the CDR3 is 17 residues. The CDR3 sequence: CASHPGEPGTGSNEQFF.

The chain uses TRBV20-1 and TRBJ2-4; TCRdb gives TRBD1 as the D gene, but with no DNA this cannot be confirmed. Looked up from germline, CDR1 is DFQATT and CDR2 is SNEGSKA (reference sequence). This CDR3 is 15 amino acids long. CDR3: CSATRTGLAKNIQYF.

V is TRBV29-1 and J is TRBJ2-2; absent DNA, TCRdb's TRBD2 call cannot be checked. CDR1 and CDR2 from the germline V gene are SQVTM and ANQGSEA. CDR3 length: 15 residues. The CDR3: CSVQSAGVRTGELFF.

The chain couples TRBV7-3 to TRBJ2-3; TCRdb lists TRBD2, though no DNA is available to test this call. CDR1 SGHTA and CDR2 FQGTGA come from the germline V gene. The length of the CDR3 is 16 residues. The CDR3 sequence: CASSLGTSGTADTQYF.

The chain carries TRBV2 and TRBJ2-2. The CDR3 consists of 13 residues. Germline V gene lookup returns CDR1 SNHLY and CDR2 FYNNEI. CDR3 sequence: CASSWANTGELFF.

The J gene is TRBJ2-2, the V gene TRBV7-9; TCRdb proposes TRBD1, but this gene call is untestable without DNA. Per the germline V gene, CDR1 is SEHNR and CDR2 is FQNEAQ (reference sequence). CDR3 length: 16 residues. The CDR3 region is CASSPGQTRPTGELFF.

This chain links TRBV27 with TRBJ1-1. Per germline, CDR1 MNHEY and CDR2 SMNVEV (reference sequence). The CDR3 runs 13 residues. CDR3: CASSFSSDTEAFF.

The V call is TRBV27, the J call TRBJ2-7. Germline V gives CDR1 MNHEY, CDR2 SMNVEV (reference sequence). The CDR3 is made up of 13 amino acids. CDR3 sequence: CASSLSYFYEQYF.

The V and J genes are TRBV7-9 and TRBJ2-1; TCRdb's assignment of TRBD1 cannot be checked, as there is no DNA. Looked up from germline, CDR1 is SEHNR and CDR2 is FQNEAQ (reference sequence). The CDR3 loop spans 19 amino acids. Here the CDR3 reads CASSLPRSSGPQSYNEQFF.

The CDR3 protein is CASSLTAYGMNTEAFF. The chain recombines TRBV27 with TRBJ1-1. Germline-derived CDR1 and CDR2 are MNHEY and SMNVEV (reference sequence). The CDR3 contains 16 residues.

V is TRBV7-8 and J is TRBJ2-1. Per germline, CDR1 SGHVS and CDR2 FQNEAQ. CDR3 length equals 16 residues. The chain's CDR3 is CASTPRSGGTYNEQFF.

V and J are TRBV29-1 and TRBJ1-4; absent DNA, TCRdb's TRBD1 call cannot be checked. Germline CDR1 and CDR2: SQVTM and ANQGSEA. CDR3 size: 12 residues. The CDR3 loop is CSVVGVNEKLFF.

This CDR3 is CSARISGDAGNTIYF. The chain joins TRBV20-1 to TRBJ1-3; the D gene TCRdb calls, TRBD1, cannot be checked with no DNA. The length of the CDR3 is 15 residues. The V gene's germline CDR1 is DFQATT and CDR2 SNEGSKA (reference sequence).

The gene calls are TRBV30 and TRBJ2-2; without DNA, the TCRdb call of TRBD2 cannot be checked. CDR3 length: 15 residues. Germline lookup yields CDR1 GTSNPN and CDR2 SVGIG (reference sequence). The CDR3 sequence: CAGTQGLASTGELFF.

The chain combines TRBV6-1 with TRBJ2-3; TCRdb calls TRBD2, which cannot be checked without DNA. The CDR3 covers 16 residues. The germline CDR1 and CDR2 sequences are MNHNS and SASEGT. The CDR3 is CASSAYTSGRTDTQYF.